This note documents a single T cell receptor beta chain sequence. The antigen is undetermined. The assay was immunoSEQ multiplex PCR, and TCRdb's table has in-frame clones only and misses some. The sample carries approximately 100,000 clones, 80% to 90% recorded once. Time point specified: baseline pretreatment blood. The treatment is: 15 Gy SBRT to primary tumor, nephrectomy 4 weeks later. The data belong to a study of radiation and T cells in renal cell carcinoma. General study findings and limits: In blood, top tumor clones expanded by 2 weeks, shrinking by 4.

Germline CDR1 reads SGHRS; CDR2 reads YFSETQ. V dropped 5 bases and J dropped 4 bases, with 10 bases sitting between them. This CDR3 spans 13 amino acids. This chain uses TRBV5-1 with TRBJ1-5; D gene unclear. The input for sequencing was blood, taken from a patient whose treatment included radiotherapy and nephrectomy. The receptor's source is a man aged 50 to 59 with renal cell carcinoma. The CDR3 here is CASSTGPNQPQHF. CDR3 in DNA: TGCGCCAGCAGTACCGGACCGAATCAGCCCCAGCATTTT.